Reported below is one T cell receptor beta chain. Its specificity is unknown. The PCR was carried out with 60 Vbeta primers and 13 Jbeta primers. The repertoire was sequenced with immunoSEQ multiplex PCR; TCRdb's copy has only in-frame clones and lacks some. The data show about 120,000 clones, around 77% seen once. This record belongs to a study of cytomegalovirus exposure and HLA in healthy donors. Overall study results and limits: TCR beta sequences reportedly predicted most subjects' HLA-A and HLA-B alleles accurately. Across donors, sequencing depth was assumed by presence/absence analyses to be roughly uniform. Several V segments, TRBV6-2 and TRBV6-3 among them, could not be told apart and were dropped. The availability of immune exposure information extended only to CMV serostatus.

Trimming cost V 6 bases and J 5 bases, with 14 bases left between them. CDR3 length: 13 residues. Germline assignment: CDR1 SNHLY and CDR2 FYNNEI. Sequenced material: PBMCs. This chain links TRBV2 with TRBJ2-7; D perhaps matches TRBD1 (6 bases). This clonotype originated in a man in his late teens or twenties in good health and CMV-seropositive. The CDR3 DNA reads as TGTGCCAGCAGCACAGGGTACGGAGACGAGCAGTACTTC. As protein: CASSTGYGDEQYF.